Reported below is one T cell receptor (beta chain). Profiled with immunoSEQ multiplex PCR; TCRdb holds only in-frame clones, not every one. The profile shows tens of thousands of clones, roughly 88% of them singletons. These data originate in a study of T cell changes during pregnancy in multiple sclerosis. Germline V CDR1 and CDR2: LNHDA, SQIVND (reference sequence). This CDR3 region has 14 residues. V dropped 5 bases and J dropped 2 bases, with 12 bases sitting between them. The clonotype comes from a female donor in good health, enrolled as a control in a pregnancy study. The chain employs TRBV19 and TRBJ2-5, with D possibly being TRBD2 (5 bases). This specimen was peripheral blood, taken in the first trimester of pregnancy. This chain's CDR3 is CASSSDSRQETQYF. The DNA of the CDR3 is TGTGCCAGTAGTTCGGACTCTAGGCAAGAGACCCAGTACTTC.